These 9 T cell receptor beta chains originate from one sample sequenced in a study of a mutant IDH1 vaccine in newly diagnosed glioma. Method: immunoSEQ multiplex PCR; TCRdb's copy keeps in-frame clones and lacks some. The sample shows nearly 55,000 clones, about 80% of them seen only once. The antigens of these receptors remain unknown. Time point in this sample: week 5, during vaccination. Mutant IDH1 20-mer peptide, at 300 ug, made up each vaccine dose, with topical imiquimod. Here the sequenced sample was PBMCs, taken from a glioma patient whose treatment included an IDH1 peptide vaccine. These receptors all come from a man aged 25-45 years with glioma.

This clone was found once. The V call is TRBV4-2, the J call TRBJ1-2; tentative D call: TRBD1 (5 bases). V was pared by 1 base and J by 3 bases, with 6 bases between. The CDR3 has 13 amino acids. Germline values: CDR1 LGHNA, CDR2 YNFKEQ. CDR3: CASSQVGDYGYTF. DNA for the CDR3: TGTGCCAGCAGCCAAGTAGGGGACTATGGCTACACCTTC.

As for this clone: The sample holds other DNA sequences that translate to the same CDR3. In DNA form, the CDR3 reads TGTGCCAGCACCCAAGGAGGGGAGCAGTTCTTC. Protein: CASTQGGEQFF. This chain connects TRBV6-5 to TRBJ2-1; D is perhaps TRBD2 (6 bases). V lost 7 bases, J lost 10 bases, and 11 bases lay in between. Germline CDR1 reads MNHEY; CDR2 reads SVGAGI. The CDR3 spans 11 residues.

This clone appeared a few times. The rearrangement joins TRBV19 to TRBJ1-5; TRBD1 matches at 10 bases. Trimming took 8 bases from V and 3 from J; bases not matched to a gene: 16. CDR1 is LNHDA and CDR2 is SQIVND in the germline V gene (reference sequence). CDR3 length equals 18 residues. The CDR3 reads CASAHQGQGHPINQPQHF. For the CDR3, the DNA is TGTGCCAGTGCCCACCAGGGACAGGGGCATCCGATCAATCAGCCCCAGCATTTT.

CDR3 nucleotide sequence: TGTGCCACCCGAGAGTTGGGCAGGGCCAAAAACTCCTACAATGAGCAGTTCTTC. As protein: CATRELGRAKNSYNEQFF. V is TRBV19 and J is TRBJ2-1; D possibly corresponds to TRBD1 (5 bases). The CDR3 runs to 18 residues. Between the trimmed V and J ends, which lost 10 bases and 0 bases, there was a span of 25 bases. Germline assignment: CDR1 LNHDA and CDR2 SQIVND (reference sequence).

This chain joins TRBV14 and TRBJ2-1; the D gene could be TRBD1 or TRBD2 (6 bases each). The germline V gene has CDR1 SGHDN and CDR2 FVKESK. Trimming left V 5 bases short and J 9 bases short, with 14 bases between. The CDR3 length is 13 residues. The CDR3 sequence is CASSTAGGSEQFF. Written as DNA, the CDR3 is TGTGCCAGCAGCACCGCCGGGGGCTCTGAGCAGTTCTTC.

This clone was seen once. The genes are TRBV2 and TRBJ2-6, with TRBD1 matching over 7 bases. Unmatched junction bases numbered 2, after V lost 4 bases and J lost 2 bases. CDR1 is SNHLY and CDR2 is FYNNEI in the germline V gene. The CDR3 contains 15 residues. The CDR3 DNA is TGTGCCAGCAGTGTGACAGGGACTGGGGCCAACGTCCTGACTTTC. Protein product: CASSVTGTGANVLTF.

V gene TRBV6-1 combines with J gene TRBJ2-5; D unclear. This CDR3 is built from 11 residues. CDR1 MNHNS and CDR2 SASEGT come from the germline V gene. With 5 bases removed from V and 4 bases from J, the gap between germline ends came to 5 bases. The CDR3: CASSYPETQYF. The DNA of the CDR3 is TGTGCCAGCAGTTACCCAGAGACCCAGTACTTC.

This clone has a single count. The DNA of the CDR3 is TGTGCCAGCAGCGTAGAAACCTACAGGGTGGATTACAATGAGCAGTTCTTC. Translation: CASSVETYRVDYNEQFF. The V and J genes are TRBV9 and TRBJ2-1, with a weak D call TRBD1 (6 bases). The CDR3 spans 17 residues. Trimming stripped 0 bases from V and 4 bases from J, with 17 bases between. The germline V gene has CDR1 SGDLS and CDR2 YYNGEE.

The rearrangement links TRBV18 to TRBJ2-3; no firm D call. V gave up 3 bases and J gave up 1 base, with 8 bases separating them. Germline assignment: CDR1 KGHSH and CDR2 LQKENI. There are 14 residues in the CDR3. In DNA form, the CDR3 reads TGTGCCAGCTCACCTGGGTTCGGCACAGATACGCAGTATTTT. Protein: CASSPGFGTDTQYF.